Here is one T cell receptor (beta chain) with its context. The antigen remains undetermined. This sample is part of a study of graft-versus-host responses after intestinal transplantation. Study in general: Recipients got multivisceral, liver-intestinal, or isolated intestinal transplants. Findings of the study overall: Graft-versus-host to host-versus-graft clonal ratios in allografts were high in patients with graft-donor T cell macrochimerism. Investigators detected GvH clones in recipient marrow, with some emerging earlier in ileum or blood.

The CDR3 spans 18 residues. CDR1 is MDHEN and CDR2 is SYDVKM in the germline V gene. With V trimmed by 3 bases and J by 1 base, 6 bases remained unmatched. The assay was immunoSEQ multiplex PCR, and TCRdb's table has in-frame clones only and misses some. The data hold tens of thousands of clones, with more than 80% observed a single time. The genes are TRBV28 and TRBJ2-5; 15 positions agree with TRBD2. This TCR was sampled from a human donor who received an intestinal transplant. Specimen: unstimulated CD8+ T cells sorted from spleen or lymph node cells, collected before intestinal transplant. The CDR3 spells CASSFPRGLAGGQETQYF. CDR3 DNA: TGTGCCAGCAGTTTCCCAAGGGGACTAGCGGGAGGCCAAGAGACCCAGTACTTC.